This section outlines one TCR beta chain sequence together with its context. These data belong to a study of cytomegalovirus exposure and HLA in healthy donors. The PCR ran on 60 Vbeta and 13 Jbeta primers. Generated by immunoSEQ multiplex PCR, the TCRdb table keeps only in-frame clones and is missing some. The table records 150,000 to 200,000 clones, under 80% of them present only once. CDR1 is SGHDT, CDR2 YYEEEE, per germline. With 1 base removed from V and 1 base from J, the gap between germline ends came to 5 bases. The CDR3 has 13 residues. The origin of this receptor is a female donor in good health and CMV-seronegative. J is TRBJ1-1 and V is TRBV5-6; D gene uncertain. The sample taken for sequencing was PBMCs. The CDR3 DNA is TGTGCCAGCAGCTTGTTCCAGAACACTGAAGCTTTCTTT. This gives the protein CASSLFQNTEAFF.